The 29 T cell receptor beta chains below were found in one sample sequenced in a study of T cell responses to AZD1222 COVID-19 vaccine. Clones were sequenced by immunoSEQ multiplex PCR, and TCRdb holds only the in-frame ones, with some missing. The profile shows 100,000 to 150,000 clones, around 90% of them singletons. The sample was peripheral blood, taken on day 0 of AZD1222 vaccination. These receptors originate from an adult in good health.

The chain recombines TRBV3-1 (or the pseudogene TRBV3-2) with TRBJ1-5, with 8 bases identical to TRBD1. J was trimmed by 7 bases and V by 5 bases; bases with no gene match: 7. CDR3 length equals 14 residues. CDR1 and CDR2 from the germline V gene are LGHDT and YNNKEL (reference sequence). The CDR3 sequence is CASSGTGGYQPQHF. DNA for the CDR3: TGTGCCAGCAGCGGGACAGGCGGATACCAGCCCCAGCATTTT.

This chain uses TRBV2 with TRBJ1-3; the D is unclear. There are 11 residues in the CDR3. V lost 0 bases to trimming and J lost 8 bases, with 2 bases between them. CDR1 and CDR2 (germline): SNHLY, FYNNEI. The CDR3 region has the DNA TGTGCCAGCAGTGAAGCTGACACCATATATTTT. Residues: CASSEADTIYF.

This chain connects TRBV28 to TRBJ2-4; no reliable D call. The CDR3 consists of 14 residues. The germline CDR1 and CDR2 sequences are MDHEN and SYDVKM. The V gene lost 5 bases and the J gene lost 10 bases, with 18 bases spanning the gap. In DNA, the CDR3 is TGTGCCAGCAGTCCGGCCGGTGGGAAAGTAATTCAGTACTTC. Its translation: CASSPAGGKVIQYF.

The rearrangement links TRBV7-9 to TRBJ1-4; TRBD1 agrees at 7 bases. The germline gives CDR1 SEHNR, CDR2 FQNEAQ (reference sequence). The CDR3 runs 14 residues. J lost 8 bases, V lost 5 bases, and 8 bases had no gene match. DNA for the CDR3: TGTGCCAGCAGCCCCGACAGGGTTGGGGAAAAACTGTTTTTT. It codes for CASSPDRVGEKLFF.

The chain's CDR3 is CASSPPEGNYGYTF. DNA for the CDR3: TGTGCCAGCAGTCCCCCGGAGGGTAACTATGGCTACACCTTC. The chain combines TRBV27 with TRBJ1-2; unclear D gene. The V end lost 5 bases, the J end lost 1 base, and 11 bases lay between the germline ends. This CDR3 is built from 14 residues. Germline loops: CDR1 MNHEY, CDR2 SMNVEV (reference sequence).

The chain is built from TRBV5-6 and TRBJ2-3; D is ambiguous. Trimming cost V 3 bases and J 6 bases, with 5 bases left between them. This CDR3 has 11 amino acids. CDR1 and CDR2 (germline): SGHDT, YYEEEE. The CDR3 sequence: CASSYQDTQYF. CDR3 nucleotide sequence: TGTGCCAGCAGCTATCAGGATACGCAGTATTTT.

This chain joins TRBV5-8 and TRBJ1-5, with TRBD1 matching over 9 bases. This CDR3 has 16 amino acids. The trim removed 0 bases at V and 4 bases at J, leaving 5 bases unmatched. CDR1 is SGHTS and CDR2 is YDEGEE in the germline V gene. Here the CDR3 reads CASSLGGQGGNQPQHF. DNA for the CDR3: TGTGCCAGCAGCTTGGGGGGACAGGGAGGGAATCAGCCCCAGCATTTT.

This sequence joins TRBV10-1 and TRBJ1-4; D unclear. V gave up 3 bases and J gave up 5 bases, with 10 bases separating them. This CDR3 region has 14 residues. Germline assignment: CDR1 WNHNN and CDR2 SYGVQD (reference sequence). This CDR3 reads CASSDSGKNEKLFF. Written as DNA, the CDR3 is TGCGCCAGCAGTGATTCGGGGAAAAATGAAAAACTGTTTTTT.

The gene calls are TRBV29-1 and TRBJ1-3; perhaps TRBD1 as D (5 bases). V shed 6 bases and J shed 9 bases, with 15 bases lying between them. CDR3 length: 12 amino acids. Germline lookup yields CDR1 SQVTM and CDR2 ANQGSEA. The CDR3 bases are TGCAGCGTGGGGACCGCTTTCGGCACCATATATTTT. Translated, it gives CSVGTAFGTIYF.

The V call is TRBV18, the J call TRBJ1-5; a possible D gene is TRBD1 (5 bases). The germline V gene encodes CDR1 KGHSH and CDR2 LQKENI. This CDR3 spans 13 amino acids. V was trimmed by 3 bases and J by 5 bases, leaving 8 bases between them. CDR3 in amino acids: CASSPGTDQPQHF. CDR3 DNA sequence: TGTGCCAGCTCACCGGGGACCGATCAGCCCCAGCATTTT.

Written as DNA, the CDR3 is TGTGCCACCAGTCCGAGAGGTGGGGGCAATGAGCAGTTCTTC. Its translation is CATSPRGGGNEQFF. The chain is built from TRBV24-1 and TRBJ2-1; D may correspond to TRBD1 or TRBD2 (5 bases each). V lost 6 bases, J lost 6 bases, and 14 bases lay in between. Germline V lookup: CDR1 KGHDR, CDR2 SFDVKD. This CDR3 comprises 14 residues.

The chain joins TRBV6-5 to TRBJ2-7, with 7 nucleotides matching TRBD1. The CDR3 spans 15 residues. Germline V gene data show CDR1 as MNHEY and CDR2 as SVGAGI. The junction had 4 bases not matched to a gene; V was cut back by 2 bases and J by 0 bases. As DNA, the CDR3 is TGTGCCAGCAGTTACACGACAGGGCCCTCCTACGAGCAGTACTTC. Protein: CASSYTTGPSYEQYF.

This clone was recorded once. V is TRBV30 and J is TRBJ1-4, with D possibly being TRBD1 (5 bases). This CDR3 comprises 13 residues. Deletions cut 5 bases from V and 4 bases from J, with 11 bases between. Per germline, CDR1 GTSNPN and CDR2 SVGIG (reference sequence). The CDR3 is CAWGTRGNEKLFF. The DNA of the CDR3 is TGTGCCTGGGGGACGAGGGGTAATGAAAAACTGTTTTTT.

The chain combines TRBV9 with TRBJ1-2, with 10 bases lining up with TRBD1. The CDR3 covers 18 residues. Trimming at V came to 0 bases and at J to 7 bases, leaving 15 bases not matched to a gene. Germline V CDR1 and CDR2: SGDLS, YYNGEE. The CDR3 bases are TGTGCCAGCAGCGTAGTACCTATTGGACAGGGGGGAGGAGGTGGCTACACCTTC. Its protein product is CASSVVPIGQGGGGGYTF.

This clone occurred once. The chain recombines TRBV28 with TRBJ2-3; no definite D call. The CDR3 has 14 amino acids. The V gene's germline CDR1 is MDHEN and CDR2 SYDVKM. V dropped 5 bases and J dropped 3 bases, with 12 bases sitting between them. The CDR3 DNA sequence: TGTGCCAGCAGTGCCGGTACCGCTACAGATACGCAGTATTTT. Its translation: CASSAGTATDTQYF.

V gene TRBV7-2 combines with J gene TRBJ1-2; D not certain. Germline assignment: CDR1 SGHTA and CDR2 FQGNSA. V gave up 5 bases and J gave up 0 bases, with 13 bases separating them. The CDR3 runs 15 residues. As DNA, the CDR3 is TGTGCCAGCAGCCCCGACGGAAGGGCTAACTATGGCTACACCTTC. This translates into CASSPDGRANYGYTF.

This chain uses TRBV7-3 with TRBJ1-1; 7 nucleotides match TRBD1. This CDR3 comprises 14 residues. V lost 4 bases and J lost 6; bases outside the gene matches: 8. Germline CDR1 is SGHTA and CDR2 is FQGTGA. CDR3 bases: TGTGCCAGCAGCTCTGAGGGGGCTGAACCTGAAGCTTTCTTT. The encoded protein is CASSSEGAEPEAFF.

The chain employs TRBV28 and TRBJ1-2; D call uncertain. The CDR3 spans 11 residues. CDR1 is MDHEN and CDR2 is SYDVKM in the germline V gene. V lost 4 bases and J 6 bases, leaving 6 bases between the germline ends. CDR3 in amino acids: CASSWGDGYTF. In DNA form, the CDR3 reads TGTGCCAGCAGTTGGGGTGATGGCTACACCTTC.

The gene calls are TRBV20-1 and TRBJ1-2; a weak D match, TRBD1 (5 bases). There are 14 residues in the CDR3. Trimming left V 3 bases short and J 4 bases short, with 15 bases between. Germline V gives CDR1 DFQATT, CDR2 SNEGSKA (reference sequence). CDR3 amino acids: CSASSQGGVYGYTF. The CDR3 region has the DNA TGCAGTGCTAGTAGTCAGGGAGGAGTCTATGGCTACACCTTC.

This clone was seen a handful of times. The CDR3 spells CASSLGDPYNEQFF. The CDR3 nucleotides read TGCGCCAGCAGCTTGGGGGACCCTTACAATGAGCAGTTCTTC. The chain employs TRBV5-1 and TRBJ2-1; tentatively, D is TRBD1 or TRBD2 (5 bases each). Trimming took 0 bases from V and 4 from J, leaving 8 bases between them. This CDR3 contains 14 residues. Germline V lookup: CDR1 SGHRS, CDR2 YFSETQ.

The rearrangement joins TRBV7-2 to TRBJ1-1; TRBD1 might be the D (6 bases). V lost 1 base and J lost 0, with 9 bases in between. There are 15 residues in the CDR3. The germline V gene encodes CDR1 SGHTA and CDR2 FQGNSA. The CDR3 sequence: CASSLGGHLNTEAFF. As DNA, the CDR3 is TGTGCCAGCAGCTTAGGGGGACACCTGAACACTGAAGCTTTCTTT.

The rearrangement joins TRBV19 to TRBJ2-1, with unresolved D. CDR1 is LNHDA and CDR2 is SQIVND in the germline V gene (reference sequence). CDR3 length: 15 amino acids. V lost 3 bases to trimming and J lost 10 bases, with 19 bases between them. CDR3: CASSISRFPISEQFF. In DNA form, the CDR3 reads TGTGCCAGTAGTATTTCCCGGTTCCCTATTTCAGAGCAGTTCTTC.

Only a few counts were recorded for this clone. V is TRBV30 and J is TRBJ2-2, with 9 bases identical to TRBD2. CDR1 is GTSNPN and CDR2 is SVGIG in the germline V gene (reference sequence). Trimming at V came to 4 bases and at J to 0 bases, leaving 6 bases not matched to a gene. This CDR3 has 16 residues. CDR3 DNA sequence: TGTGCCTGGATAGATAGCGGGAGCGCGAACACCGGGGAGCTGTTTTTT. Protein product: CAWIDSGSANTGELFF.

The V call is TRBV5-1, the J call TRBJ2-2, with D hard to call. Germline-derived CDR1 and CDR2 are SGHRS and YFSETQ. Deletions cut 4 bases from V and 5 bases from J, with 15 bases between. The CDR3 covers 15 residues. This CDR3 reads CASSGNFYLTGELFF. The CDR3 DNA is TGCGCCAGCAGCGGAAACTTTTATCTGACCGGGGAGCTGTTTTTT.

The rearrangement joins TRBV9 to TRBJ2-2; 10 bases map to TRBD2. The CDR3 covers 17 residues. Germline lookup yields CDR1 SGDLS and CDR2 YYNGEE. The V gene end was trimmed by 0 bases and the J gene end by 5 bases; junction bases not matched to a gene: 7. In nucleotides, the CDR3 is TGTGCCAGCAGCGTAGGCCCAGCGGGGGGGTTTACCGGGGAGCTGTTTTTT. This codes for CASSVGPAGGFTGELFF.

The chain has TRBV6-5 and TRBJ2-1, with D possibly being TRBD1 or TRBD2 (5 bases each). Germline lookup yields CDR1 MNHEY and CDR2 SVGAGI. With 6 bases removed from V and 8 bases from J, the gap between germline ends came to 14 bases. The CDR3 totals 13 residues. In nucleotides, the CDR3 is TGTGCCAGCAGCATCGCGCGAGGGGATGAGCAGTTCTTC. It encodes CASSIARGDEQFF.

This clone showed up just once. This sequence joins TRBV5-1 and TRBJ1-4; weak D call: TRBD1 (5 bases). The germline V gene has CDR1 SGHRS and CDR2 YFSETQ. CDR3 size: 13 residues. V gave up 0 bases and J gave up 12 bases, with 12 bases separating them. CDR3 sequence (DNA): TGCGCCAGCAGCTTGGGACAGTGGGGGGAACTGTTTTTT. Protein sequence: CASSLGQWGELFF.

The chain has TRBV27 and TRBJ1-5; D gene uncertain. The CDR3 spans 14 residues. V was cut by 3 bases and J by 1 base, with 7 bases left in between. The germline CDR1 and CDR2 sequences are MNHEY and SMNVEV (reference sequence). The CDR3 DNA reads TGTGCCAGCAGTTTTTTCGGCAGCAATCAGCCCCAGCATTTT. The encoded protein is CASSFFGSNQPQHF.

The chain carries TRBV29-1 and TRBJ2-1; 7 bases fit TRBD1. Germline V gene lookup returns CDR1 SQVTM and CDR2 ANQGSEA. The J segment lost 8 bases and the V segment lost 7 bases, leaving 14 bases of the junction unmatched. This CDR3 has 14 amino acids. The CDR3 nucleotides read TGCAGCGAAAAAGGGGGCAGCTCCATGGATGAGCAGTTCTTC. Translation gives CSEKGGSSMDEQFF.